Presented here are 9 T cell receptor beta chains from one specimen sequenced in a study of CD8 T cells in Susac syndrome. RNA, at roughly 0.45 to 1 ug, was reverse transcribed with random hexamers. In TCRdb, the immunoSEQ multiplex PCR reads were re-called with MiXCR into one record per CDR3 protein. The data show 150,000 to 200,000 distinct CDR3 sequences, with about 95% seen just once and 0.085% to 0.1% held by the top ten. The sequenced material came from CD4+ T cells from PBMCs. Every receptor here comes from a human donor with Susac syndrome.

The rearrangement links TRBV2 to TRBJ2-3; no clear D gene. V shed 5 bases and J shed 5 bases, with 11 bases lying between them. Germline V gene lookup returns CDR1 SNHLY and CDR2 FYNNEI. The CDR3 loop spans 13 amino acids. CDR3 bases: TGTGCCAGCAGTTTCCAAAGGGTAGATACGCAGTATTTT. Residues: CASSFQRVDTQYF.

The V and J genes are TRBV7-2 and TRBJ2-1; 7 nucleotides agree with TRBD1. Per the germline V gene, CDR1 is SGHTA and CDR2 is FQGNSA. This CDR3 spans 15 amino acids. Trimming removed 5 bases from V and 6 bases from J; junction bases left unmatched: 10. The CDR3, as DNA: TGTGCCAGCAGCCCACACACCGCAGGGGGCAATGAGCAGTTCTTC. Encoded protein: CASSPHTAGGNEQFF.

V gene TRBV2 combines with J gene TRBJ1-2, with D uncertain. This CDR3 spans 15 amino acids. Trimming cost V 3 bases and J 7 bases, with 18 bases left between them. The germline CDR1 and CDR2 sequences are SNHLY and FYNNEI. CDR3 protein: CASSEIRTQTFGYTF. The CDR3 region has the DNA TGTGCCAGCAGTGAGATTCGGACTCAAACATTTGGCTACACCTTC.

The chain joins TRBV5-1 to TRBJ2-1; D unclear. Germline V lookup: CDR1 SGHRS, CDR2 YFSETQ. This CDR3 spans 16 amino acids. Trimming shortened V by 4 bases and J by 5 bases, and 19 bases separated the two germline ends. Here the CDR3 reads CASSTQPPLAHNEQFF. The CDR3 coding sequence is TGCGCCAGCAGCACACAACCGCCATTAGCCCACAATGAGCAGTTCTTC.

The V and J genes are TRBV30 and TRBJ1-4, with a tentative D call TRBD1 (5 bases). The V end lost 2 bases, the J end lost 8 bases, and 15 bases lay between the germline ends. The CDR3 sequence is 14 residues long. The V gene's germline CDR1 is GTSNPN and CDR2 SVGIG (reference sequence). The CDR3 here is CAWSIGGLGEKLFF. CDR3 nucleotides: TGTGCCTGGAGTATTGGGGGACTAGGGGAAAAACTGTTTTTT.

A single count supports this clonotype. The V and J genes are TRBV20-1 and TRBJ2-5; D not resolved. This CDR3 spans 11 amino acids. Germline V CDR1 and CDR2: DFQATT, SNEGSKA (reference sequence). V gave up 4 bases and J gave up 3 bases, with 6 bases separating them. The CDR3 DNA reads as TGCAGTGCTACACGGGAAGAGACCCAGTACTTC. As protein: CSATREETQYF.

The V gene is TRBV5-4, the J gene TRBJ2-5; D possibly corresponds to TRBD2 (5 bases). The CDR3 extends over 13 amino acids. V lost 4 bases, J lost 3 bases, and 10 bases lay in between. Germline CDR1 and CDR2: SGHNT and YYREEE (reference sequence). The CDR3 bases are TGTGCCAGCAGCCCCCGGACTGAAGAGACCCAGTACTTC. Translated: CASSPRTEETQYF.

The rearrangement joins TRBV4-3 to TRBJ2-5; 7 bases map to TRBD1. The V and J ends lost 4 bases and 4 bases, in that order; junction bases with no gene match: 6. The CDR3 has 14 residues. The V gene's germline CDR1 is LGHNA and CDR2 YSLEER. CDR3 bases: TGCGCCAGCAGCCCGGGACAGTTAGGAGAGACCCAGTACTTC. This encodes CASSPGQLGETQYF.

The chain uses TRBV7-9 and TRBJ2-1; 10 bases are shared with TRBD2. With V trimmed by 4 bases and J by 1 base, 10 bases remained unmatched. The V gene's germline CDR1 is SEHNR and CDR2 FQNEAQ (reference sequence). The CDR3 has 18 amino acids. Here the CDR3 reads CASSSPSGGAGSYNEQFF. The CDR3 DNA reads TGTGCCAGCAGCTCGCCGAGCGGGGGGGCTGGATCCTACAATGAGCAGTTCTTC.